These 13 T cell receptor beta chains were all obtained from the same sample, sequenced in a study of blood T cell repertoires in COVID-19. Profiling relied on immunoSEQ multiplex PCR, and the TCRdb table lists in-frame clones only, not all of them. The data contain about 150,000 clones, approximately 83% of them singletons. The sequenced sample consisted of peripheral blood. The receptors were gathered from a man aged 70-80 years with active or convalescent COVID-19.

The rearrangement joins TRBV28 to TRBJ1-5, with D perhaps TRBD1 (5 bases). Germline CDR1 and CDR2: MDHEN and SYDVKM. This CDR3 region has 15 residues. The V end was cut by 4 bases, the J end by 0 bases, with 10 bases between. The CDR3 here is CASSSDTYSNQPQHF. CDR3 nucleotides: TGTGCCAGCAGTTCGGACACATATAGCAATCAGCCCCAGCATTTT.

The gene calls are TRBV4-3 and TRBJ1-3, with 9 bases identical to TRBD1. Germline assignment: CDR1 LGHNA and CDR2 YSLEER. The CDR3 totals 21 residues. The V and J ends lost 3 bases and 3 bases, in that order; junction bases with no gene match: 21. The CDR3 bases are TGCGCCAGCAGCCACCTAACTACCGGGACAGGGACCCACCGACGTGGAAACACCATATATTTT. Translation gives CASSHLTTGTGTHRRGNTIYF.

This clone was detected only a few times. The V gene is TRBV7-8, the J gene TRBJ2-1; TRBD2 aligns across 8 bases. CDR1 SGHVS and CDR2 FQNEAQ come from the germline V gene. Losses at the gene ends were 5 bases for V and 0 bases for J; bases not matched to a gene: 6. The CDR3 has 16 residues. The CDR3 DNA follows: TGTGCCAGCAGCAAAAGTAGCGGGGTCTCCTACAATGAGCAGTTCTTC. As protein: CASSKSSGVSYNEQFF.

The CDR3 sequence is CASSSPAGGPGPQHF. CDR3 nucleotides: TGTGCCAGCAGTTCCCCCGCAGGGGGCCCAGGGCCCCAGCATTTT. The V call is TRBV28, the J call TRBJ1-5, with 8 bases identical to TRBD1. This CDR3 contains 15 residues. Germline V gene data show CDR1 as MDHEN and CDR2 as SYDVKM. With V trimmed by 4 bases and J by 9 bases, 11 bases remained unmatched.

The V call is TRBV7-2, the J call TRBJ1-5; TRBD1 matches at 8 bases. The CDR3 is 14 amino acids. Germline-derived CDR1 and CDR2 are SGHTA and FQGNSA. With 4 bases clipped from V and 7 bases from J, the junction kept 6 bases outside the gene matches. The CDR3 region is CASSSGQGIQPQHF. In DNA, the CDR3 is TGTGCCAGCAGCTCCGGACAGGGAATACAGCCCCAGCATTTT.

The rearrangement uses TRBV29-1 and TRBJ2-1; TRBD1 matches 7 bases. CDR3 length: 14 residues. With V trimmed by 6 bases and J by 3 bases, 8 bases remained unmatched. CDR1 is SQVTM, CDR2 ANQGSEA, per germline. The CDR3 is CSVTTGMGYNEQFF. Here the CDR3 DNA reads TGCAGCGTCACGACAGGGATGGGCTACAATGAGCAGTTCTTC.

In its sample, this clone was seen once. CDR3 loop: CASSDSFEKLFF. The CDR3 bases are TGTGCCAGCTCGGACAGCTTTGAAAAACTGTTTTTT. This chain joins TRBV18 and TRBJ1-4; weak D call: TRBD1 (6 bases). Germline lookup yields CDR1 KGHSH and CDR2 LQKENI. The CDR3 contains 12 residues. V lost 6 bases, J lost 7 bases, and 9 bases lay in between.

This clone was observed a single time. The chain employs TRBV28 and TRBJ1-5; D is unclear. This CDR3 has 16 residues. The ends were cut back, 4 bases at V and 0 bases at J, with 13 bases in the middle. CDR1 MDHEN and CDR2 SYDVKM come from the germline V gene. The CDR3 bases are TGTGCCAGCAGTTCCCCCCGACACGTTAGCAATCAGCCCCAGCATTTT. This gives the protein CASSSPRHVSNQPQHF.

V and J are TRBV27 and TRBJ2-7; TRBD1 might be the D (6 bases). The CDR3 totals 12 residues. Trimming pared 6 bases from V and 1 base from J, leaving 7 bases between. The germline CDR1 and CDR2 sequences are MNHEY and SMNVEV (reference sequence). In nucleotides, the CDR3 is TGTGCCAGCAGCGACAGGTCCTACGAGCAGTACTTC. It codes for CASSDRSYEQYF.

This clone was detected only a few times. This rearrangement joins TRBV18 to TRBJ1-5; D ambiguous. Germline V gives CDR1 KGHSH, CDR2 LQKENI. V was pared by 2 bases and J by 7 bases, with 9 bases between. This CDR3 contains 13 residues. In DNA, the CDR3 is TGTGCCAGCTCACCAGAGGTTAACCAGCCCCAGCATTTT. Translating gives CASSPEVNQPQHF. The whole variable domain, filled in from reference TRBV18 and TRBJ1-5, reads NAGVMQNPRHLVRRRGQEARLRCSPMKGHSHVYWYRQLPEEGLKFMVYLQKENIIDESGMPKERFSAEFPKEGPSILRIQQVVRGDSAAYFCASSPEVNQPQHFGDGTRLSIL.

This sequence joins TRBV28 and TRBJ1-1; D call uncertain. Trimming cost V 8 bases and J 1 base, with 20 bases left between them. The CDR3 has 16 amino acids. Germline V gene sequence: CDR1 MDHEN, CDR2 SYDVKM. In DNA, the CDR3 is TGTGCCAGCCCTAGCCCCCCGGGAGCGGAGAACACTGAAGCTTTCTTT. Its protein is CASPSPPGAENTEAFF.

The V gene is TRBV11-2, the J gene TRBJ2-3; 12 bases line up with TRBD2. Germline V gives CDR1 SGHAT, CDR2 FQNNGV. Unmatched junction bases numbered 7, after V lost 5 bases and J lost 1 base. The CDR3 spans 17 residues. The CDR3 is CASSPQRTSGGTDTQYF. CDR3 nucleotides: TGTGCCAGCAGCCCTCAAAGGACTAGCGGGGGCACAGATACGCAGTATTTT. The entire variable domain, with the rest obtained from reference TRBV11-2 and TRBJ2-3, is as follows: EAGVAQSPRYKIIEKRQSVAFWCNPISGHATLYWYQQILGQGPKLLIQFQNNGVVDDSQLPKDRFSAERLKGVDSTLKIQPAKLEDSAVYLCASSPQRTSGGTDTQYFGPGTRLTVL.

This rearrangement joins TRBV7-2 to TRBJ1-6; tentatively, D is TRBD1 (6 bases). V shed 1 base and J shed 7 bases, with 11 bases lying between them. This CDR3 spans 15 amino acids. Germline V gene data show CDR1 as SGHTA and CDR2 as FQGNSA. The CDR3 sequence is CASSLVGQSNSPLHF. CDR3 nucleotides: TGTGCCAGCAGCTTAGTCGGACAGTCAAATTCACCCCTCCACTTT.